This entry lists 27 T cell receptor beta chains sequenced from one sample in a study of early stage breast cancer tumors. Repertoires were generated with immunoSEQ multiplex PCR, while TCRdb's copy carries only in-frame clones and drops some. Of about 8,400 clones in the sample, about 72% were seen once. The sample taken for sequencing was normal breast tissue next to the tumor. These receptors came from a person aged 55 to 69 with breast cancer.

The chain employs TRBV30 and TRBJ2-2; TRBD2 is a possible D gene (5 bases). Per the germline V gene, CDR1 is GTSNPN and CDR2 is SVGIG (reference sequence). The V gene lost 2 bases and the J gene lost 7 bases, with 17 bases spanning the gap. The CDR3 consists of 15 residues. CDR3: CAWSRGPGLGGELFF. CDR3 bases: TGTGCCTGGAGTCGGGGTCCGGGTTTGGGCGGGGAGCTGTTTTTT.

This clone was recorded a few times. The V and J genes are TRBV19 and TRBJ1-6; 7 positions match TRBD1. The CDR3 length is 15 residues. In germline, CDR1 is LNHDA, CDR2 SQIVND (reference sequence). V lost 7 bases, J lost 7 bases, and 10 bases stayed unmatched. CDR3 sequence: CASTYQGVENSPLHF. The CDR3 nucleotides are TGTGCCAGTACCTACCAGGGGGTCGAGAATTCACCCCTCCACTTT.

The chain links TRBV10-3 to TRBJ2-7; TRBD2 is a possible D gene (5 bases). Trimming left V 0 bases short and J 4 bases short, with 10 bases between. The germline V gene encodes CDR1 ENHRY and CDR2 SYGVKD. The CDR3 sequence is 14 residues long. Here the CDR3 DNA reads TGTGCCATCAGTGAGTCGACTACCTGTTACGAGCAGTACTTC. Amino acids: CAISESTTCYEQYF.

The rearrangement joins TRBV25-1 to TRBJ1-1; unclear D gene. From germline, CDR1 is MGHDK and CDR2 SYGVNS. V lost 3 bases and J lost 6, with 14 bases in between. The CDR3 runs to 14 residues. In nucleotides, the CDR3 is TGTGCCAGCAGTGAGTCGAAAGGGTTCGCTGAAGCTTTCTTT. It yields the protein CASSESKGFAEAFF.

This chain uses TRBV18 with TRBJ2-5; D unclear. Trimming left V 4 bases short and J 1 base short, with 1 base between. The CDR3 runs to 11 residues. Germline CDR1 and CDR2: KGHSH and LQKENI. CDR3 sequence: CASSRQETQYF. The CDR3 bases are TGTGCCAGCTCACGCCAAGAGACCCAGTACTTC. Supplemented by reference TRBV18 and TRBJ2-5, the full variable domain reads NAGVMQNPRHLVRRRGQEARLRCSPMKGHSHVYWYRQLPEEGLKFMVYLQKENIIDESGMPKERFSAEFPKEGPSILRIQQVVRGDSAAYFCASSRQETQYFGPGTRLLVL.

This clone was picked up one time. The chain combines TRBV13 with TRBJ2-4; maybe TRBD2 (6 bases). The CDR3 runs 16 residues. Trimming left V 2 bases short and J 2 bases short, with 13 bases between. Germline lookup yields CDR1 PRHDT and CDR2 FYEKMQ (reference sequence). The CDR3 bases are TGTGCCAGCAGCTTAATGTCTGCGGGGACCAAAAACATTCAGTACTTC. Translating gives CASSLMSAGTKNIQYF. The full variable domain, with the rest looked up from reference TRBV13 and TRBJ2-4, is AAGVIQSPRHLIKEKRETATLKCYPIPRHDTVYWYQQGPGQDPQFLISFYEKMQSDKGSIPDRFSAQQFSDYHSELNMSSLELGDSALYFCASSLMSAGTKNIQYFGAGTRLSVL.

The chain has TRBV11-3 and TRBJ2-1, with D perhaps given as TRBD1 or TRBD2 (5 bases each). Germline V gene lookup returns CDR1 SGHNT and CDR2 YENEEA. V dropped 4 bases and J dropped 3 bases, with 13 bases sitting between them. The CDR3 has 15 amino acids. The CDR3 protein is CASSSRDVGYNEQFF. In DNA form, the CDR3 reads TGTGCCAGCAGCTCCCGGGACGTAGGCTACAATGAGCAGTTCTTC.

V usage is TRBV25-1 and J usage is TRBJ2-1, with 7 bases lining up with TRBD1. CDR3 length: 15 amino acids. The V gene end was trimmed by 4 bases and the J gene end by 5 bases; junction bases not matched to a gene: 8. In germline, CDR1 is MGHDK, CDR2 SYGVNS. The CDR3 sequence is CASSGPRDSHNEQFF. As DNA, the CDR3 is TGTGCCAGCAGTGGCCCCCGGGACAGTCACAATGAGCAGTTCTTC. The full variable domain, its missing parts supplied by reference TRBV25-1 and TRBJ2-1, is EADIYQTPRYLVIGTGKKITLECSQTMGHDKMYWYQQDPGMELHLIHYSYGVNSTEKGDLSSESTVSRIRTEHFPLTLESARPSHTSQYLCASSGPRDSHNEQFFGPGTRLTVL.

This clone is classed as large. The CDR3 loop is CASSLRLGEPSSSGNTIYF. The CDR3 nucleotides are TGTGCCAGCAGCTTACGTCTCGGGGAGCCCTCATCCTCTGGAAACACCATATATTTT. This chain connects TRBV5-4 to TRBJ1-3; D is uncertain. V was trimmed by 2 bases and J by 0 bases, leaving 21 bases between them. The germline gives CDR1 SGHNT, CDR2 YYREEE (reference sequence). The CDR3 consists of 19 residues.

There are a few counts of this clone. V and J are TRBV7-9 and TRBJ2-7; no clear D gene. The ends were cut back, 3 bases at V and 3 bases at J, with 21 bases in the middle. Per germline, CDR1 SEHNR and CDR2 FQNEAQ (reference sequence). This CDR3 comprises 17 residues. The CDR3 is CASSFGPITSGFYEQYF. In nucleotides, the CDR3 is TGTGCCAGCAGCTTCGGGCCCATTACCTCGGGTTTCTACGAGCAGTACTTC.

The genes are TRBV4-2 and TRBJ2-3; TRBD2 might be the D (5 bases). Germline values: CDR1 LGHNA, CDR2 YNFKEQ. V gave up 5 bases and J gave up 1 base, with 16 bases separating them. This CDR3 comprises 16 residues. The CDR3 coding sequence is TGTGCCAGCAGCATCCGGGGTAGGGTGGGCACAGATACGCAGTATTTT. Its protein product is CASSIRGRVGTDTQYF.

This chain uses TRBV2 with TRBJ1-1, with 7 positions matching TRBD1. The CDR3 has 14 residues. V lost 7 bases to trimming and J lost 1 base; unmatched junction nucleotides: 6. Germline-derived CDR1 and CDR2 are SNHLY and FYNNEI. The CDR3 nucleotides read TGTGCCAGCACTGGAAACAGGGGGAACACTGAAGCTTTCTTT. Its protein is CASTGNRGNTEAFF. Drawing the rest from reference TRBV2 and TRBJ1-1, the complete variable domain is EPEVTQTPSHQVTQMGQEVILRCVPISNHLYFYWYRQILGQKVEFLVSFYNNEISEKSEIFDDQFSVERPDGSNFTLKIRSTKLEDSAMYFCASTGNRGNTEAFFGQGTRLTVV.

This clone was picked up a small number of times. As DNA, the CDR3 is TGTGCCAGTAGTATCCGGGAGAGCTCCTACGAGCAGTACTTC. Residues: CASSIRESSYEQYF. The V and J genes are TRBV19 and TRBJ2-7; a possible D gene is TRBD2 (6 bases). Germline assignment: CDR1 LNHDA and CDR2 SQIVND (reference sequence). The CDR3 covers 14 residues. V shed 3 bases and J shed 0 bases, with 9 bases lying between them.

The chain links TRBV7-8 to TRBJ1-4, with 8 nucleotides matching TRBD1. J gave up 4 bases and V 5 bases, and 6 bases lay outside the gene matches. Germline assignment: CDR1 SGHVS and CDR2 FQNEAQ. This CDR3 comprises 15 residues. CDR3 sequence reads: CASSPWTGLNEKLFF. The CDR3 region has the DNA TGTGCCAGCAGCCCCTGGACAGGGCTTAATGAAAAACTGTTTTTT.

The V call is TRBV5-4, the J call TRBJ2-3; D is uncertain. V dropped 0 bases and J dropped 0 bases, with 8 bases sitting between them. CDR1 SGHNT and CDR2 YYREEE come from the germline V gene (reference sequence). There are 15 residues in the CDR3. CDR3 protein: CASSLERHSTDTQYF. The CDR3 bases are TGTGCCAGCAGCTTGGAAAGGCACAGCACAGATACGCAGTATTTT.

The V call is TRBV7-9, the J call TRBJ1-2; D unresolved. The germline V gene encodes CDR1 SEHNR and CDR2 FQNEAQ (reference sequence). V lost 1 base and J lost 7, with 10 bases in between. There are 13 residues in the CDR3. The DNA for the CDR3 is TGTGCCAGCAGCTTAGACGGAGGCAGTGGCTACACCTTC. It specifies CASSLDGGSGYTF.

This clone was seen a few times. V is TRBV27 and J is TRBJ1-1, with D maybe TRBD1 (5 bases). The germline gives CDR1 MNHEY, CDR2 SMNVEV (reference sequence). The germline V and J ends were trimmed by 4 bases and 0 bases, with 24 bases remaining between them. The CDR3 is made up of 19 amino acids. As DNA, the CDR3 is TGTGCCAGCAGTTCACTTACCCTAACAGGCGCTCCTATGAACACTGAAGCTTTCTTT. As protein: CASSSLTLTGAPMNTEAFF.

This rearrangement joins TRBV5-5 to TRBJ1-5, with 7 bases lining up with TRBD1. The length of the CDR3 is 17 residues. V gave up 0 bases and J gave up 5 bases; unmatched junction bases: 11. CDR1 and CDR2 (germline): SGHKS, YYEKEE (reference sequence). This CDR3 reads CASSLGAGGMRHQPQHF. The CDR3 region has the DNA TGTGCCAGCAGCTTGGGGGCAGGGGGGATGAGGCATCAGCCCCAGCATTTT.

The rearrangement joins TRBV11-2 to TRBJ1-2, with D uncertain. The CDR3 is 14 residues long. From germline, CDR1 is SGHAT and CDR2 FQNNGV. The V end lost 4 bases, the J end lost 3 bases, and 12 bases lay between the germline ends. As DNA, the CDR3 is TGTGCCAGCAGCTCCTTTCGCGGGGACTATGGCTACACCTTC. It is translated as CASSSFRGDYGYTF.

The chain recombines TRBV28 with TRBJ2-5, with TRBD1 as a possible D gene (8 bases). Germline CDR1 MDHEN, CDR2 SYDVKM. Trimming pared 4 bases from V and 4 bases from J, leaving 16 bases between. CDR3 length: 15 amino acids. CDR3 in DNA: TGTGCCAGCAGTTCACACAGGGGGGGGCGAGAGACCCAGTACTTC. Amino acids: CASSSHRGGRETQYF. The whole variable domain, remainder taken from reference TRBV28 and TRBJ2-5, is DVKVTQSSRYLVKRTGEKVFLECVQDMDHENMFWYRQDPGLGLRLIYFSYDVKMKEKGDIPEGYSVSREKKERFSLILESASTNQTSMYLCASSSHRGGRETQYFGPGTRLLVL.

The chain recombines TRBV6-5 with TRBJ2-1; maybe TRBD2 (5 bases). Trimming left V 0 bases short and J 8 bases short, with 8 bases between. The CDR3 extends over 13 amino acids. Germline CDR1 is MNHEY and CDR2 is SVGAGI. CDR3 DNA sequence: TGTGCCAGCAGTTACTCGAGGGCAGATGAGCAGTTCTTC. Translating it yields CASSYSRADEQFF.

This chain connects TRBV6-6 to TRBJ1-2, with D possibly TRBD1 on 6 matching bases. V gave up 4 bases and J gave up 12 bases, with 18 bases separating them. Germline V gene lookup returns CDR1 MNHNY and CDR2 SVGAGI (reference sequence). CDR3 size: 13 residues. The CDR3, as DNA: TGTGCCAGCAGTTCCCCCCTGGGACAAGAAGACACCTTC. Protein product: CASSSPLGQEDTF.

J is TRBJ2-1 and V is TRBV7-6; D gene ambiguous. CDR3 length: 15 residues. Trimming removed 1 base at V and 6 bases at J, with 13 bases between. The germline gives CDR1 SGHVS, CDR2 FNYEAQ. CDR3 in DNA: TGTGCCAGCAGCTTAGGCCCCACCCTCATCAATGAGCAGTTCTTC. This encodes CASSLGPTLINEQFF.

The chain carries TRBV18 and TRBJ2-7, with a weak D call TRBD2 (6 bases). This CDR3 is built from 12 residues. The germline gives CDR1 KGHSH, CDR2 LQKENI. V was clipped by 3 bases and J by 5 bases, with 8 bases between them. The CDR3 protein is CASSPGLNEQYF. CDR3 coding DNA: TGTGCCAGCTCACCGGGACTGAACGAGCAGTACTTC.

V usage is TRBV7-9 and J usage is TRBJ2-5, with 7 bases lining up with TRBD2. Germline V gene lookup returns CDR1 SEHNR and CDR2 FQNEAQ (reference sequence). This CDR3 is built from 15 residues. Germline trimming cut 5 bases from V and 3 bases from J; bases unmatched to any gene: 9. CDR3 DNA sequence: TGTGCCAGCAGCCAATCGGGGGGTCTAAAAGAGACCCAGTACTTC. Translated: CASSQSGGLKETQYF.

This chain joins TRBV25-1 and TRBJ1-2, with no clear D. Germline V CDR1 and CDR2: MGHDK, SYGVNS. Trimming left V 2 bases short and J 7 bases short, with 14 bases between. This CDR3 region has 14 residues. As DNA, the CDR3 is TGTGCCAGCAGTGAACAGGCTAATCGTGGTGGCTACACCTTC. Protein: CASSEQANRGGYTF.

The J gene is TRBJ2-7, the V gene TRBV9; 10 bases line up with TRBD1. Germline CDR1 and CDR2: SGDLS and YYNGEE. The V segment lost 2 bases and the J segment 2 bases; nucleotides outside the gene matches: 4. This CDR3 has 15 residues. The CDR3, as DNA: TGTGCCAGCAGCGTCGGGACAGGGGATACCTACGAGCAGTACTTC. Translated: CASSVGTGDTYEQYF.